These T cell receptor beta chains were read from a single sample in a study of T cell responses to AZD1222 COVID-19 vaccine. Only in-frame clones appear in the TCRdb table, and some are missing; sequencing was by immunoSEQ multiplex PCR. Of approximately 97,000 clones listed, roughly nine tenths are singletons. The specimen comprised peripheral blood, sampled on day 0 of AZD1222 vaccination. The origin of the receptors is an adult in good health. The CDR3 runs from the conserved cysteine through the conserved F or W. D genes are given only for firm matches. Size is omitted from some rows. Given values are once, few, many or a class for expanded clones.

d_gene | len | j_gene | abundance | v_gene | CDR3nt | CDR3aa
- | 16 | TRBJ2-7 | - | TRBV29-1 | TGCAGCGCCCACTTCCCCAGGGGCCCTAGCTCCTACGAGCAGTACTTC | CSAHFPRGPSSYEQYF
- | 18 | TRBJ1-1 | - | TRBV18 | TGTGCCAGCTCACCAGTTCGCTTACGCGGCCGGAGGAGCACTGAAGCTTTCTTT | CASSPVRLRGRRSTEAFF
- | 15 | TRBJ2-2 | - | TRBV19 | TGTGCCAGTAGTATAACGTCAGGGGTCGCCGGGGAGCTGTTTTTT | CASSITSGVAGELFF
TRBD1 | 15 | TRBJ1-1 | - | TRBV6-4 | TGTGCCACCCGTCCCGGGACAGGGTGGGGAACTGAAGCTTTCTTT | CATRPGTGWGTEAFF
- | 16 | TRBJ2-1 | - | TRBV5-1 | TGCGCCAGCAGCTTGGCCCAGAGGGGCTCCTACAATGAGCAGTTCTTC | CASSLAQRGSYNEQFF
- | 11 | TRBJ2-7 | - | TRBV10-3 | TGTGCCATCAGTGCCGGGTACGAGCAGTACTTC | CAISAGYEQYF
TRBD2 | 16 | TRBJ2-7 | - | TRBV7-2 | TGTGCCAGCAGCTTAGCTGGCGGGAGTAACTCCTACGAGCAGTACTTC | CASSLAGGSNSYEQYF
- | 12 | TRBJ1-2 | - | TRBV7-2 | TGTGCCAGCAGCTTGCGTAGGGAGGGCTACACCTTC | CASSLRREGYTF
- | 15 | TRBJ2-7 | - | TRBV4-3 | TGCGCCAGCAGCCTACAGGCTGCGCAGCGCTACGAGCAGTACTTC | CASSLQAAQRYEQYF
TRBD1 | 15 | TRBJ1-1 | - | TRBV7-2 | TGTGCCAGCAGCCCAGAAGGTCCGACAGGGCGGGAAGCTTTCTTT | CASSPEGPTGREAFF
- | 16 | TRBJ1-5 | - | TRBV27 | TGTGCCAGCAGTCCCAGTTGGGGGCCGGTTGGGCAGCCCCAGCATTTT | CASSPSWGPVGQPQHF
- | 13 | TRBJ1-5 | - | TRBV6-2/TRBV6-3 | TGTGCCAGCAGTACCACTCTAGGATGGCCCCAGCATTTT | CASSTTLGWPQHF
- | 17 | TRBJ2-2 | few | TRBV2 | TGTGCCAGCAGTGAAGTAAACAGGGACGCGAACACCGGGGAGCTGTTTTTT | CASSEVNRDANTGELFF
- | 14 | TRBJ1-2 | - | TRBV2 | TGTGCCAGCAGTGAAGTTGGAGCCTCCTATGGCTACACCTTC | CASSEVGASYGYTF
- | 12 | TRBJ2-7 | - | TRBV28 | TGTGCCAGCAGTGTCCCCTACTACGAGCAGTACTTC | CASSVPYYEQYF
- | 15 | TRBJ1-5 | - | TRBV7-2 | TGTGCCAGCAGCATAAGGGGGGCAAGCAATCAGCCCCAGCATTTT | CASSIRGASNQPQHF